Below, 29 T cell receptor beta chains from the same sample are listed, as sequenced in a study of blood T cell repertoires in COVID-19. TCRdb's table, derived via immunoSEQ multiplex PCR, lists solely in-frame clones and lacks some. The sample lists roughly 500,000 clones, about 85% occurring once. Input material: PBMCs or T cells enriched from blood (not recorded which). The origin of the receptors is an older woman who had recovered from COVID-19.

The chain recombines TRBV2 with TRBJ2-7; 8 nucleotides align to TRBD1. Unmatched junction bases numbered 11, after V lost 5 bases and J lost 2 bases. Looked up from germline, CDR1 is SNHLY and CDR2 is FYNNEI. This CDR3 comprises 16 residues. The CDR3, as DNA: TGTGCCAGCAGTCACCAAGACAGGGGATTTGCCTACGAGCAGTACTTC. It translates to CASSHQDRGFAYEQYF.

V and J are TRBV6-5 and TRBJ1-2; tentatively, D is TRBD1 (5 bases). CDR3 length: 15 amino acids. From germline, CDR1 is MNHEY and CDR2 SVGAGI. V was cut by 0 bases and J by 0 bases, with 8 bases left in between. This CDR3 reads CASSYSQGPNYGYTF. The CDR3 DNA follows: TGTGCCAGCAGTTACTCTCAGGGCCCTAACTATGGCTACACCTTC.

The chain links TRBV21-1 to TRBJ2-4; TRBD2, the table's D call, was not compared with the DNA. TRBV21-1 is shown as a pseudogene. The CDR3 is made up of 16 amino acids. The CDR3 region is CASSYPPGVYKNIQYF. The CDR3 DNA is TGTGCCAGCAGCTACCCTCCCGGGGTATACAAAAACATTCAGTACTTC.

The chain uses TRBV10-3 and TRBJ2-2, with unresolved D. V was clipped by 4 bases and J by 0 bases, with 12 bases between them. Looked up from germline, CDR1 is ENHRY and CDR2 is SYGVKD. The CDR3 sequence is 16 residues long. The CDR3: CAISAATRSNTGELFF. For the CDR3, the DNA is TGTGCCATCAGTGCCGCGACAAGGTCGAACACCGGGGAGCTGTTTTTT.

This clone has more than one count but fewer than ten. V and J are TRBV9 and TRBJ1-1, with 9 positions matching TRBD1. Germline V gene lookup returns CDR1 SGDLS and CDR2 YYNGEE. The CDR3 consists of 15 residues. After removal of 5 bases from V and 5 bases from J, the junction contained 10 bases not matched to a gene. The CDR3 bases are TGTGCCAGCAGTGGGACAGGGATGGGGGCGACTGAAGCTTTCTTT. Translated: CASSGTGMGATEAFF.

This chain links TRBV5-4 with TRBJ1-3; D remains ambiguous. The germline gives CDR1 SGHNT, CDR2 YYREEE (reference sequence). The CDR3 length is 18 residues. The V end lost 2 bases, the J end lost 1 base, and 19 bases lay between the germline ends. The CDR3 reads CASSLVSPSGSSGNTIYF. CDR3 coding DNA: TGTGCCAGCAGCTTAGTCAGTCCGTCCGGGAGTTCTGGAAACACCATATATTTT.

As for this clone: At one of its ends the junction is not consistent with the germline gene, which may arise from a read error. The chain joins TRBV19 to TRBJ2-1; D ambiguous. The CDR3 has 13 amino acids. Germline CDR1 is LNHDA and CDR2 is SQIVND (reference sequence). The CDR3 DNA is TGTGCCAGTAGCCCACTCTCTTACAGTGAGCAGTTCTTC. Translated, it gives CASSPLSYSEQFF. Together with reference TRBV19 and TRBJ2-1, the CDR3 gives the full variable domain: DGGITQSPKYLFRKEGQNVTLSCEQNLNHDAMYWYRQDPGQGLRLIYYSQIVNDFQKGDIAEGYSVSREKKESFPLTVTSAQKNPTAFYLCASSPLSYSEQFFGPGTRLTVL.

This sequence joins TRBV24-1 and TRBJ2-3; TRBD2 aligns across 10 bases. Germline loops: CDR1 KGHDR, CDR2 SFDVKD. This CDR3 is 17 amino acids long. V was pared by 0 bases and J by 3 bases, with 5 bases of the junction left unmatched. In DNA form, the CDR3 reads TGTGCCACCAGTGATTTGGAGGTAGCGGGGGGAACAGATACGCAGTATTTT. Protein sequence: CATSDLEVAGGTDTQYF.

This chain connects TRBV9 to TRBJ1-2, with 12 bases that match TRBD1. Germline V gene data show CDR1 as SGDLS and CDR2 as YYNGEE. The CDR3 sequence is 15 residues long. V gave up 1 base and J gave up 7 bases; unmatched junction bases: 5. The CDR3 sequence is CASSVWGQGARGYTF. The CDR3 coding sequence is TGTGCCAGCAGCGTATGGGGACAGGGGGCGCGTGGCTACACCTTC.

The sample holds a few counts of this clone. V is TRBV2 and J is TRBJ2-7; D is perhaps TRBD1 (6 bases). CDR3 length: 14 amino acids. V dropped 3 bases and J dropped 0 bases, with 9 bases sitting between them. The germline V gene has CDR1 SNHLY and CDR2 FYNNEI. CDR3 bases: TGTGCCAGCAGTGAGGGCAGGGGCTCCTACGAGCAGTACGTC. Protein: CASSEGRGSYEQYV.

In this sample, this clone turned up once. Other DNA sequences of this sample code for an identical CDR3. For the CDR3, the DNA is TGTGCCAGCAGCTTACAGGGAATCGGGGAGCTGTTTTTT. It yields the protein CASSLQGIGELFF. The chain combines TRBV7-6 with TRBJ2-2; a possible D gene is TRBD1 (5 bases). The CDR3 extends over 13 amino acids. Deletions cut 2 bases from V and 7 bases from J, with 8 bases between. Germline CDR1 SGHVS, CDR2 FNYEAQ.

A word on this clone: Other DNA sequences in this sample translate to the same CDR3. The chain is built from TRBV7-6 and TRBJ2-7; D may be TRBD2 (5 bases). The CDR3 is 16 residues long. Looked up from germline, CDR1 is SGHVS and CDR2 is FNYEAQ. CDR3 residues: CASSSSTYGGSYEQYV. Here the CDR3 DNA reads TGTGCCAGCAGCTCATCTACCTACGGAGGCTCCTACGAGCAGTATGTC.

This clone was seen just once. The gene calls are TRBV4-1 and TRBJ2-7, with 15 bases that match TRBD2. V was clipped by 0 bases and J by 5 bases; unmatched bases: 5. Germline CDR1 reads MGHRA; CDR2 reads YSYEKL. The CDR3 contains 17 residues. The CDR3 region is CASSQEPGLAGGNEQYF. The CDR3 nucleotides read TGCGCCAGCAGCCAAGAACCAGGACTAGCGGGGGGGAACGAGCAGTACTTC.

The J gene is TRBJ1-2, the V gene TRBV19; 11 nucleotides agree with TRBD1. V dropped 7 bases and J dropped 3; count of bases not matched to a gene: 4. The CDR3 has 14 amino acids. CDR1 LNHDA and CDR2 SQIVND come from the germline V gene (reference sequence). The CDR3, as DNA: TGTGCCAGTACCTGGACAGGGGGCGACTATGGCTACACCTTC. Translation gives CASTWTGGDYGYTF.

This rearrangement joins TRBV5-5 to TRBJ1-2; 8 bases align to TRBD1. CDR3 length equals 15 residues. Unmatched junction bases numbered 7, after V lost 0 bases and J lost 6 bases. Germline-derived CDR1 and CDR2 are SGHKS and YYEKEE (reference sequence). CDR3 DNA sequence: TGTGCCAGCAGCTTGGAAGGACAGGGATGGGATGGCTACACCTTC. Its protein product is CASSLEGQGWDGYTF.

The chain employs TRBV2 and TRBJ2-7, with TRBD2 matching over 7 bases. The ends lost 2 bases at V and 2 bases at J; junction bases unmatched: 12. Germline V gene sequence: CDR1 SNHLY, CDR2 FYNNEI. The CDR3 loop spans 17 amino acids. The CDR3 is CASSERDWASGTYEQYF. The CDR3 nucleotides read TGTGCCAGCAGTGAAAGAGATTGGGCTAGCGGCACCTACGAGCAGTACTTC. Variable domain in full (rest from reference TRBV2 and TRBJ2-7): EPEVTQTPSHQVTQMGQEVILRCVPISNHLYFYWYRQILGQKVEFLVSFYNNEISEKSEIFDDQFSVERPDGSNFTLKIRSTKLEDSAMYFCASSERDWASGTYEQYFGPGTRLTVT.

This clone appeared once. This sequence joins TRBV5-6 and TRBJ2-1; 8 nucleotides align to TRBD2. The CDR3 runs to 14 residues. The germline gives CDR1 SGHDT, CDR2 YYEEEE. V gave up 3 bases and J gave up 8 bases; unmatched junction bases: 7. The CDR3 reads CASSWGLVMHEQFF. The CDR3 DNA is TGTGCCAGCAGCTGGGGACTAGTTATGCATGAGCAGTTCTTC. The whole variable domain, filled in from reference TRBV5-6 and TRBJ2-1, reads DAGVTQSPTHLIKTRGQQVTLRCSPKSGHDTVSWYQQALGQGPQFIFQYYEEEERQRGNFPDRFSGHQFPNYSSELNVNALLLGDSALYLCASSWGLVMHEQFFGPGTRLTVL.

The chain recombines TRBV4-1 with TRBJ2-7; 9 bases fit TRBD1. Germline V gene data show CDR1 as MGHRA and CDR2 as YSYEKL. V trimming: 0 bases; J trimming: 6 bases; junction bases outside the gene matches: 18. CDR3 length equals 19 residues. The CDR3 here is CASSQDNFPSGQGLPEQYF. The CDR3 nucleotides are TGCGCCAGCAGCCAAGACAACTTCCCCTCGGGACAGGGACTCCCCGAGCAGTACTTC.

The V and J genes are TRBV19 and TRBJ2-3; D unresolved. This CDR3 spans 14 amino acids. Trimming pared 2 bases from V and 6 bases from J, leaving 12 bases between. Germline CDR1 reads LNHDA; CDR2 reads SQIVND (reference sequence). CDR3 region: CASSISSLLDTQYF. In DNA form, the CDR3 reads TGTGCCAGTAGTATATCCTCACTGTTGGATACGCAGTATTTT.

The chain is built from TRBV23-1 and TRBJ2-3; TRBD2 matches at 13 bases. TRBV23-1 falls under the ORF class, with uncertain function. V was clipped by 4 bases and J by 0 bases; unmatched bases: 10. The CDR3 spans 19 residues. For the CDR3, the DNA is TGCGCCAGCAGTCCCCGTCCGGGACTAGCGGGGCCTAGCACAGATACGCAGTATTTT. Amino acid sequence: CASSPRPGLAGPSTDTQYF.

The chain combines TRBV24-1 with TRBJ2-7, with a possible D match to TRBD2 (6 bases). Trimming removed 6 bases from V and 5 bases from J, with 13 bases in between. The length of the CDR3 is 13 residues. The V gene's germline CDR1 is KGHDR and CDR2 SFDVKD. CDR3 region: CATSPRTTNEQYF. CDR3 in DNA: TGTGCCACCAGTCCCCGGACTACGAACGAGCAGTACTTC.

The V gene is TRBV3-1 (or the pseudogene TRBV3-2), the J gene TRBJ1-3; unclear D gene. CDR1 is LGHDT, CDR2 YNNKEL, per germline (reference sequence). The ends were cut back, 6 bases at V and 2 bases at J, with 14 bases in the middle. The CDR3 has 15 residues. In DNA, the CDR3 is TGTGCCAGCAGGCAAACAGCTTTAGCTGGAAACACCATATATTTT. It yields the protein CASRQTALAGNTIYF.

The chain carries TRBV18 and TRBJ2-3; D uncertain. The germline V gene encodes CDR1 KGHSH and CDR2 LQKENI. V was trimmed by 6 bases and J by 6 bases, leaving 13 bases between them. The CDR3 is 13 residues long. The CDR3 region is CASSVSYSDTQYF. In nucleotides, the CDR3 is TGTGCCAGCTCGGTATCCTATTCGGATACGCAGTATTTT. The full variable domain, rest sourced from reference TRBV18 and TRBJ2-3, is NAGVMQNPRHLVRRRGQEARLRCSPMKGHSHVYWYRQLPEEGLKFMVYLQKENIIDESGMPKERFSAEFPKEGPSILRIQQVVRGDSAAYFCASSVSYSDTQYFGPGTRLTVL.

CDR3 amino acids: CATSALTGGGYTF. The CDR3 bases are TGTGCCACCAGTGCCTTGACAGGGGGTGGCTACACCTTC. The V call is TRBV24-1, the J call TRBJ1-2, with TRBD1 matching over 9 bases. The V segment lost 5 bases and the J segment 7 bases; nucleotides outside the gene matches: 4. Germline CDR1 reads KGHDR; CDR2 reads SFDVKD. This CDR3 is built from 13 residues.

V is TRBV30 and J is TRBJ2-7; D not certain. The CDR3 consists of 14 residues. V lost 0 bases and J lost 2, with 11 bases in between. Germline V gene sequence: CDR1 GTSNPN, CDR2 SVGIG (reference sequence). CDR3 DNA sequence: TGTGCCTGGAGTGTAAGAGGAGTTCCCTACGAGCAGTACTTC. This encodes CAWSVRGVPYEQYF.

The rearrangement links TRBV3-1 (or the pseudogene TRBV3-2) to TRBJ2-1; 10 bases align to TRBD2. Trimming at V came to 5 bases and at J to 5 bases, leaving 6 bases not matched to a gene. CDR3 length: 15 amino acids. CDR1 is LGHDT, CDR2 YNNKEL, per germline (reference sequence). In DNA, the CDR3 is TGTGCCAGCAGCGAAGCGGGGGGGGGTCACAATGAGCAGTTCTTC. Translation: CASSEAGGGHNEQFF.

The chain carries TRBV10-3 and TRBJ2-6; D ambiguous. Per germline, CDR1 ENHRY and CDR2 SYGVKD. Trimming removed 6 bases from V and 1 base from J, with 4 bases in between. The CDR3 is 13 amino acids. The CDR3: CAISHSGANVLTF. In DNA form, the CDR3 reads TGTGCCATCAGCCATTCTGGGGCCAACGTCCTGACTTTC.

This chain links TRBV6-5 with TRBJ2-4; 7 bases are shared with TRBD2. The CDR3 has 15 residues. V shed 0 bases and J 8 bases; nucleotides not matched to a gene: 7. Germline V gene data show CDR1 as MNHEY and CDR2 as SVGAGI. The CDR3 loop is CASSYSLGRDDIQYF. CDR3 in DNA: TGTGCCAGCAGTTACTCCTTGGGGAGGGATGACATTCAGTACTTC.

The chain links TRBV10-1 to TRBJ1-4; 7 nucleotides line up with TRBD1. V dropped 3 bases and J dropped 2; count of bases not matched to a gene: 3. The CDR3 consists of 15 residues. CDR1 is WNHNN and CDR2 is SYGVQD in the germline V gene (reference sequence). The CDR3, as DNA: TGCGCCAGCAGTGACGGGACAGCTACTAATGAAAAACTGTTTTTT. It encodes CASSDGTATNEKLFF.